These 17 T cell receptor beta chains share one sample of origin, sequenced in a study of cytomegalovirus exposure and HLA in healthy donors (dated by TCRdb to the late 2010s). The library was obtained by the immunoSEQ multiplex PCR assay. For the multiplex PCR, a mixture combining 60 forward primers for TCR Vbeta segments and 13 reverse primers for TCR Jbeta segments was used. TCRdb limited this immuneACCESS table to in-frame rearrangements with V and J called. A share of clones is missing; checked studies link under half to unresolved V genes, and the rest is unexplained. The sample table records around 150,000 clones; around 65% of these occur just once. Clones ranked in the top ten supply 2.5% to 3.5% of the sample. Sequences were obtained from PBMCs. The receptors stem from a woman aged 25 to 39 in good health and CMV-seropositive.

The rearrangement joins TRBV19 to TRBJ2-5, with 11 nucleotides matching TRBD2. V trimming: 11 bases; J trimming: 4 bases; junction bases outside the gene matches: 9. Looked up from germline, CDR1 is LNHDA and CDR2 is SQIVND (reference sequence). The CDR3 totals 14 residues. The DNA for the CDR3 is TGTGCCTCTAGCCTTAGCGGGAGGGGAGAGACCCAGTACTTC. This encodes CASSLSGRGETQYF.

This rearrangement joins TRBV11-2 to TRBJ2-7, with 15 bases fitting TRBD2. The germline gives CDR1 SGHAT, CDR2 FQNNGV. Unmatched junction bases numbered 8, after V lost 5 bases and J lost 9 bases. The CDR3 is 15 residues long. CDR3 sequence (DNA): TGTGCCAGCAGCCCCGGGACTAGCGGGAGGACCGGGCAGTACTTC. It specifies CASSPGTSGRTGQYF.

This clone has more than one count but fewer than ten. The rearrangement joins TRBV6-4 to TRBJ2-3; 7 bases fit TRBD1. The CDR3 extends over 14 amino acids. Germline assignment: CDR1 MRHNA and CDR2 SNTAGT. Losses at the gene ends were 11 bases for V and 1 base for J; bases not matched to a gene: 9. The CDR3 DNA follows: TGTGCCCTAAGGGGGCTATTCGGCACAGATACGCAGTATTTT. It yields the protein CALRGLFGTDTQYF.

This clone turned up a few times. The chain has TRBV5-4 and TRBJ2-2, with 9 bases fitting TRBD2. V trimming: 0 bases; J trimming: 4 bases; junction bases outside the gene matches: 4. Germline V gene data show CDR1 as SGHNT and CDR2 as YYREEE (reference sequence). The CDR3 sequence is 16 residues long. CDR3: CASSLAAAGGTGELFF. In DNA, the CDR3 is TGTGCCAGCAGCTTGGCCGCAGCGGGGGGCACCGGGGAGCTGTTTTTT.

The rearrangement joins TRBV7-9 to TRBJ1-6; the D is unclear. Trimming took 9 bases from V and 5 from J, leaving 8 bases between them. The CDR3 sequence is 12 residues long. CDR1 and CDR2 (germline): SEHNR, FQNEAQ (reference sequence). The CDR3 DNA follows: TGTGCCAGTGGGAGAGATAATTCACCCCTCCACTTT. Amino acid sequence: CASGRDNSPLHF.

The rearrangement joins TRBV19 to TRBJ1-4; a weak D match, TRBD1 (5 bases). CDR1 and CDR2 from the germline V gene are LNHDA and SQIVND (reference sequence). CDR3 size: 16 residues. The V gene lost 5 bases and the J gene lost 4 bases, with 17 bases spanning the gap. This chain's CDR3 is CASSDHGWGVNEKLFF. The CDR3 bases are TGTGCCAGTAGTGACCACGGATGGGGGGTTAATGAAAAACTGTTTTTT.

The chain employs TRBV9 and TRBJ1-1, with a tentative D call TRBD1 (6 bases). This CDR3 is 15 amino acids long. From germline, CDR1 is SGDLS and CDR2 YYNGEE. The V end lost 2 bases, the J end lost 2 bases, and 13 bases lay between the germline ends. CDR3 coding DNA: TGTGCCAGCAGCGTTGGGGGGGGCCCAAACACTGAAGCTTTCTTT. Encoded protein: CASSVGGGPNTEAFF.

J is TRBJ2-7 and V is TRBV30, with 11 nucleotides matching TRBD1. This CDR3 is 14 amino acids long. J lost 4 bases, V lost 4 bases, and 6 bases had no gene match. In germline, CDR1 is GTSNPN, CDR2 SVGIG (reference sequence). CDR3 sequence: CAWTGTGGLYEQYF. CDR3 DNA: TGTGCCTGGACAGGGACAGGGGGGTTGTACGAGCAGTACTTC. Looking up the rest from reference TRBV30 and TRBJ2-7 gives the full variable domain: SQTIHQWPATLVQPVGSPLSLECTVEGTSNPNLYWYRQAAGRGLQLLFYSVGIGQISSEVPQNLSASRPQDRQFILSSKKLLLSDSGFYLCAWTGTGGLYEQYFGPGTRLTVT.

The CDR3 reads CAWSQGQGGPVRNTQYF. DNA for the CDR3: TGTGCCTGGAGTCAAGGGCAGGGGGGACCCGTCAGGAATACGCAGTATTTT. The genes are TRBV30 and TRBJ2-3, with a tentative D call TRBD1 (7 bases). Trimming took off 2 bases at V and 7 bases at J, with 25 bases between the two ends. Germline V gene lookup returns CDR1 GTSNPN and CDR2 SVGIG (reference sequence). The CDR3 loop spans 17 amino acids.

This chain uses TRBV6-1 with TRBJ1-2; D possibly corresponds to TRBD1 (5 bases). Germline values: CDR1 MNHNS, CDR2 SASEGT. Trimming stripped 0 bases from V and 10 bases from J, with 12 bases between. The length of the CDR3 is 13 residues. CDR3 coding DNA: TGTGCCAGCAGTGAAGCGCACAGGAGCCTCTACACCTTC. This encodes CASSEAHRSLYTF.

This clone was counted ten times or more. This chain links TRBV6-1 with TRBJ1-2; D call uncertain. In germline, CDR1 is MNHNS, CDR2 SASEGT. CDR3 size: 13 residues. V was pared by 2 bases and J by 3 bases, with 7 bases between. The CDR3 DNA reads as TGTGCCAGCAGTGAATTAACGGACTATGGCTACACCTTC. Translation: CASSELTDYGYTF.

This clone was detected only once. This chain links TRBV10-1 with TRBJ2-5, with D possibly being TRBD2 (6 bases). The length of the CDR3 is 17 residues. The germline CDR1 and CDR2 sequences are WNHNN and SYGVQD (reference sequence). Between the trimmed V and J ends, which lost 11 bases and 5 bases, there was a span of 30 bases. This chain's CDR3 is CAGGPRWGIARGETQYF. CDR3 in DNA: TGCGCCGGAGGACCGAGGTGGGGTATAGCCCGGGGGGAGACCCAGTACTTC.

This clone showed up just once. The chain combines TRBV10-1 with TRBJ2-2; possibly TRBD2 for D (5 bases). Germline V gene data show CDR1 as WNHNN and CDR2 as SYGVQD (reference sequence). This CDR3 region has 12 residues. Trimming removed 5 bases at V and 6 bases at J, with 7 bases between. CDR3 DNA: TGCGCCAGCAGTCGAGGGTCCGGGGAGCTGTTTTTT. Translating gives CASSRGSGELFF.

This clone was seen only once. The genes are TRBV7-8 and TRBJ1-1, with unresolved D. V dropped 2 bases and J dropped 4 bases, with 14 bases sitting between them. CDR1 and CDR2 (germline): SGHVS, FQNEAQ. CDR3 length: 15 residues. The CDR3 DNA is TGTGCCAGCAGCTTAACGTCCATGTTCGGCACTGAAGCTTTCTTT. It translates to CASSLTSMFGTEAFF.

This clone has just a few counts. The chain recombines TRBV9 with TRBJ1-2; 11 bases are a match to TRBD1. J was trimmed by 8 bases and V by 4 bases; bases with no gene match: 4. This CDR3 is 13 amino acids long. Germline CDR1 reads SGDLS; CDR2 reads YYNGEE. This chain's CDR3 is CASSPGTGGGYTF. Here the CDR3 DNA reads TGTGCCAGCAGCCCCGGGACAGGGGGGGGCTACACCTTC. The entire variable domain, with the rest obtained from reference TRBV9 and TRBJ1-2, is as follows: DSGVTQTPKHLITATGQRVTLRCSPRSGDLSVYWYQQSLDQGLQFLIQYYNGEERAKGNILERFSAQQFPDLHSELNLSSLELGDSALYFCASSPGTGGGYTFGSGTRLTVV.

CDR3 DNA sequence: TGTGCCAGCAGTTTAGCGGTCCGCGGGGATACGCAGTATTTT. Its translation is CASSLAVRGDTQYF. The V gene is TRBV27, the J gene TRBJ2-3; maybe TRBD2 (5 bases). The germline V gene encodes CDR1 MNHEY and CDR2 SMNVEV (reference sequence). The CDR3 covers 14 residues. Trimming stripped 2 bases from V and 6 bases from J, with 12 bases between.

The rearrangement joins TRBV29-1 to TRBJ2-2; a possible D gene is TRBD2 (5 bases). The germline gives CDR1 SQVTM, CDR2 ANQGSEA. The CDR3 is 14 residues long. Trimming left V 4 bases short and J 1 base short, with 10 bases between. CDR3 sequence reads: CSVVASLNTGELFF. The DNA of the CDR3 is TGCAGCGTTGTCGCTAGCTTGAACACCGGGGAGCTGTTTTTT.